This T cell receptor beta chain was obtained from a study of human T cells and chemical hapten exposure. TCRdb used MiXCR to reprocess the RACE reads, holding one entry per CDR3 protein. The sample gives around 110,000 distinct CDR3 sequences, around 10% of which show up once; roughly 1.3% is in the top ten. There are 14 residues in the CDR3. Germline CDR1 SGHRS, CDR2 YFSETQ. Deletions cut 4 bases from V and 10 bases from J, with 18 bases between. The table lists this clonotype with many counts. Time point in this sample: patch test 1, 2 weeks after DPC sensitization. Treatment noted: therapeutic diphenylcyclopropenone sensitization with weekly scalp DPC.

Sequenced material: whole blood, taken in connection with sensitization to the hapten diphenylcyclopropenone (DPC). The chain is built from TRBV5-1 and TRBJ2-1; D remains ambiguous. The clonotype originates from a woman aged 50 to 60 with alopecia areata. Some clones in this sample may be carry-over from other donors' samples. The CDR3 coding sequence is TGCGCCAGCAGCGTGGACGGGCCGCAGCGCGAGCAGTTCTTC. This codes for CASSVDGPQREQFF.